These T cell receptor beta chains were read from a single sample in a study of cytomegalovirus exposure and HLA in healthy donors. Assay: immunoSEQ multiplex PCR; the TCRdb copy retains only in-frame clones and omits some. Of some 110,000 clones in the sample, roughly 66% were seen once. The sequencing input was PBMCs. These receptor sequences come from a man between 18 and 35 years old in good health and CMV-seronegative. Each CDR3 is given with its conserved first and last residue. D genes are given only for firm matches. Clone size is not always given. Where it is, it says once, few, many or a class for expanded clones.

J,D,V,size,CDR3,DNA
TRBJ1-2,NA,TRBV5-4,NA,CASSLVGGQGYGYTF,TGTGCCAGCAGCTTGGTGGGGGGGCAGGGATATGGCTACACCTTC
TRBJ2-5,NA,TRBV28,NA,CASSLWTAQETQYF,TGTGCCAGCAGTTTATGGACAGCCCAAGAGACCCAGTACTTC
TRBJ2-2,NA,TRBV9,NA,CASSPSGTLRSGELFF,TGTGCCAGCAGCCCCTCCGGGACATTGAGGTCCGGGGAGCTGTTTTTT
TRBJ2-3,TRBD2,TRBV5-4,NA,CASSYPSGGATDTQYF,TGTGCCAGCAGCTACCCTAGCGGGGGGGCGACAGATACGCAGTATTTT
TRBJ2-7,NA,TRBV13,NA,CASSLYGDNYEQYF,TGTGCCAGCAGCTTATACGGGGACAACTACGAGCAGTACTTC
TRBJ1-2,TRBD1,TRBV28,NA,CASSSFDRGGYTF,TGTGCCAGCAGTTCTTTCGACAGGGGTGGCTACACCTTC
TRBJ2-1,NA,TRBV12-2,NA,CASRPSGLVTYNEQFF,TGTGCAAGTCGTCCCTCAGGACTAGTAACCTACAATGAGCAGTTCTTC
TRBJ1-1,NA,TRBV6-4,NA,CASSDSAENTEAFF,TGTGCCAGCAGTGACTCGGCAGAGAACACTGAAGCTTTCTTT
TRBJ2-7,NA,TRBV9,NA,CASSVGLGVPEQYF,TGTGCCAGCAGCGTAGGTCTGGGCGTCCCCGAGCAGTACTTC
TRBJ2-5,NA,TRBV4-3,NA,CASSQDRGQETQYF,TGCGCCAGCAGCCAAGACAGGGGTCAAGAGACCCAGTACTTC
TRBJ1-1,NA,TRBV6-5,NA,CASSYSGGTEAFF,TGTGCCAGCAGTTACTCAGGGGGCACTGAAGCTTTCTTT
TRBJ1-5,NA,TRBV21-1,NA,CASSKERGQNNQPQHF,TGTGCCAGCAGCAAAGAAAGGGGGCAGAACAATCAGCCCCAGCATTTT
TRBJ1-1,TRBD1,TRBV6-5,few,CASSYLGQQAFF,TGTGCCAGCAGTTACCTGGGACAGCAAGCTTTCTTT
TRBJ1-3,NA,TRBV7-9,NA,CASRRESSGNTIYF,TGTGCCAGCAGGAGGGAGAGCTCTGGAAACACCATATATTTT
TRBJ1-1,TRBD1,TRBV25-1,NA,CASSESTPDRGPTEAFF,TGTGCCAGCAGTGAATCCACGCCGGACAGGGGGCCCACTGAAGCTTTCTTT
TRBJ1-1,NA,TRBV5-6,NA,CASSGRAEAFF,TGTGCCAGCAGCGGTCGGGCTGAAGCTTTCTTT
TRBJ1-1,TRBD1,TRBV27,few,CASSLSRRSGGRNTEAFF,TGTGCCAGCAGTTTATCGCGGAGATCAGGGGGTCGGAACACTGAAGCTTTCTTT
TRBJ2-3,TRBD2,TRBV30,NA,CAWSQTGGSDTQYF,TGTGCCTGGAGTCAAACGGGAGGTTCAGATACGCAGTATTTT
TRBJ2-3,NA,TRBV27,few,CASSRYPDDTSTDTQYF,TGTGCCAGCAGTAGATACCCAGACGACACTAGCACAGATACGCAGTATTTT
TRBJ2-5,NA,TRBV15,NA,CATSRDRVGRAVETQYF,TGTGCCACCAGCAGAGATCGGGTCGGCAGGGCCGTGGAGACCCAGTACTTC
TRBJ1-3,NA,TRBV30,NA,CACPEQASSGNTIYF,TGTGCCTGCCCCGAACAGGCGAGCTCTGGAAACACCATATATTTT
TRBJ1-5,NA,TRBV7-6,few,CASSLQGGNQPQHF,TGTGCCAGCAGTTTGCAAGGGGGAAATCAGCCCCAGCATTTT
TRBJ1-4,TRBD1,TRBV28,few,CASSSIPEGAPTNEKLFF,TGTGCCAGCAGTTCAATACCCGAGGGGGCCCCAACTAATGAAAAACTGTTTTTT
TRBJ1-5,NA,TRBV27,NA,CASSEVGSSNQPQHF,TGTGCCAGCAGTGAGGTTGGAAGTAGCAATCAGCCCCAGCATTTT
TRBJ1-4,NA,TRBV18,NA,CASSPSRGGASPNEKLFF,TGTGCCAGCTCACCCTCCCGGGGGGGGGCGTCGCCTAATGAAAAACTGTTTTTT
TRBJ2-1,NA,TRBV4-1,few,CASSQVSGIEQFF,TGCGCCAGCAGCCAAGTGTCCGGTATTGAGCAGTTCTTC
TRBJ2-2,NA,TRBV6-5,NA,CTSSYYAGLGRTLFF,TGTACCAGCAGTTACTATGCCGGACTGGGAAGGACTCTGTTTTTT
TRBJ2-1,NA,TRBV6-6,NA,CAARGGGSYNEQFF,TGTGCGGCCAGGGGTGGGGGCTCCTACAATGAGCAGTTCTTC
TRBJ2-5,NA,TRBV27,NA,CASRAAGDSTEQYF,TGTGCCAGCCGAGCAGCGGGGGACAGCACGGAGCAGTACTTC
TRBJ1-1,NA,TRBV4-1,NA,CASSQDRQGWIYAEAFF,TGCGCCAGCAGCCAAGATCGGCAGGGATGGATTTATGCTGAAGCTTTCTTT
TRBJ2-7,TRBD2,TRBV15,few,CATSRAGPSGAGYEQYF,TGTGCCACCAGCAGAGCAGGTCCTAGCGGGGCTGGCTACGAGCAGTACTTC
TRBJ1-3,NA,TRBV4-3,NA,CASSPGKSGLDTIYF,TGCGCCAGCAGCCCTGGGAAATCAGGGTTGGACACCATATATTTT
TRBJ2-1,TRBD2,TRBV18,NA,CASSPPVGRGVF,TGTGCCAGCTCACCACCGGTGGGCCGGGGGGTCTTC
TRBJ1-1,TRBD1,TRBV28,NA,CASRVTGDGEAFF,TGTGCCAGCAGGGTGACAGGGGATGGTGAAGCTTTCTTT
TRBJ2-7,NA,TRBV5-1,few,CASSLVRGPYEQYF,TGCGCCAGCAGCTTGGTGCGGGGGCCCTACGAGCAGTACTTC
TRBJ1-3,TRBD1,TRBV6-5,NA,CATYPTTGAGNTIYF,TGTGCCACCTATCCTACGACAGGGGCTGGAAACACCATATATTTT
TRBJ2-1,TRBD2,TRBV28,once,CASTPNQGLAFINEQFF,TGTGCCAGCACCCCTAATCAGGGACTAGCTTTTATCAATGAGCAGTTCTTC
TRBJ1-5,NA,TRBV19,once,CASSIDSDQPQHF,TGTGCCAGTAGTATAGATTCGGATCAGCCCCAGCATTTT
TRBJ2-7,TRBD1,TRBV19,few,CASSTPGQGAYEQYF,TGTGCCAGTAGTACGCCGGGACAGGGGGCCTACGAGCAGTACTTC
TRBJ1-2,NA,TRBV28,once,CAVLPGGFGYTF,TGTGCCGTCCTCCCGGGAGGTTTTGGCTACACCTTC
TRBJ2-1,TRBD2,TRBV7-2,once,CASSPPNGRAVEQFF,TGTGCCAGCAGCCCCCCCAATGGGAGGGCGGTTGAGCAGTTCTTC
TRBJ2-3,TRBD1,TRBV18,NA,CASSRTAPGQWGDTQYF,TGTGCCAGCTCGCGGACCGCACCGGGACAGTGGGGAGATACGCAGTATTTT
TRBJ2-2,TRBD1,TRBV18,NA,CASSPDRGLNGGELFF,TGTGCCAGCTCACCGGACAGGGGCCTTAACGGAGGGGAGCTGTTTTTT
TRBJ1-4,NA,TRBV19,NA,CASSGRGGEKLFF,TGTGCCAGTTCCGGACGGGGGGGTGAAAAACTGTTTTTT
TRBJ2-1,NA,TRBV13,few,CASSSRGAGEQFF,TGTGCCAGCAGCAGCCGGGGGGCTGGGGAGCAGTTCTTC
TRBJ2-7,NA,TRBV27,NA,CASSPRTRLEQYF,TGTGCCAGCAGCCCAAGGACTCGTCTCGAGCAGTACTTC
TRBJ2-7,NA,TRBV27,few,CASRARVLNEQYF,TGTGCCAGCAGGGCCAGGGTTTTGAACGAGCAGTACTTC